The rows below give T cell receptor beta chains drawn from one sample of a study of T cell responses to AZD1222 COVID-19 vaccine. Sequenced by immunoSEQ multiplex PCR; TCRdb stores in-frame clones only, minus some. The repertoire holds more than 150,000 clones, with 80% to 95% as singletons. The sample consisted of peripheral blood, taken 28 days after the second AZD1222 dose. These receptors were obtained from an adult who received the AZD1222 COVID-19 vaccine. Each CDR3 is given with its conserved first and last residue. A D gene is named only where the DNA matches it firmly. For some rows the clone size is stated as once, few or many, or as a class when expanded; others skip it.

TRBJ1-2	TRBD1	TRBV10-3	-	CAISESTGSNYGYTF	TGTGCCATCAGTGAGTCGACAGGGAGTAACTATGGCTACACCTTC
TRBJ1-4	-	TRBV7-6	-	CASSLEGEKLFF	TGTGCCAGCAGCTTGGAGGGGGAAAAACTGTTTTTT
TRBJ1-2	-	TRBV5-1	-	CASSVEGGPYLDGKTF	TGCGCCAGCAGCGTGGAGGGTGGGCCTTATTTGGATGGTAAGACCTTC
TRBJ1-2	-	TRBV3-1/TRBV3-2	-	CASSETTDQNYGYTF	TGTGCCAGCAGCGAAACTACTGACCAGAACTATGGCTACACCTTC
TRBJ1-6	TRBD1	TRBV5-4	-	CASSLAQGSTYNSPLHF	TGTGCCAGCAGCTTAGCACAGGGGAGCACCTATAATTCACCCCTCCACTTT
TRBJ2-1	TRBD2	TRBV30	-	CAWSGPGRERGLSSYNEQFF	TGTGCCTGGAGTGGCCCTGGTCGGGAGCGGGGGTTAAGCTCCTACAATGAGCAGTTCTTC
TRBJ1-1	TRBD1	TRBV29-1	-	CSVAGQANTEAFF	TGCAGCGTTGCGGGACAGGCGAACACTGAAGCTTTCTTT
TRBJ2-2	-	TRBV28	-	CASSWQAGELFF	TGTGCCAGCAGTTGGCAGGCCGGGGAGCTGTTTTTT
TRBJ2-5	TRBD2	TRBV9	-	CASSVGGSYGETQYF	TGTGCCAGCAGCGTAGGCGGGAGTTATGGAGAGACCCAGTACTTC
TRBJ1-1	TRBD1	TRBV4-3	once	CASSRGQGETEAFF	TGCGCCAGCAGCCGCGGACAGGGCGAAACTGAAGCTTTCTTT
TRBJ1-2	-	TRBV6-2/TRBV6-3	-	CASSYSRQQDGYTF	TGTGCCAGCAGTTACTCGAGGCAGCAGGATGGCTACACCTTC
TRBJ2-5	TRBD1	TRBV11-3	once	CASSRRQGGLQETQYF	TGTGCCAGCAGCCGAAGACAGGGGGGGCTCCAAGAGACCCAGTACTTC
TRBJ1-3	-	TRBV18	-	CASSPGLGGSSGNTIYF	TGTGCCAGCTCACCAGGGCTGGGGGGAAGCTCTGGAAACACCATATATTTT
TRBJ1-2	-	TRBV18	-	CASSPPLENYGYTF	TGTGCCAGCTCACCACCCCTGGAGAACTATGGCTACACCTTC